This is a list of T cell receptor beta chains from one sample in a study of immune heterogeneity within non-small cell lung tumors. TCRdb analysed the multiplex PCR reads with MiXCR anew, one entry per CDR3 protein. The table has 2,500 to 3,000 distinct CDR3 sequences, roughly 45% seen once; the top ten hold around 8.8%. The sample consisted of lung tumor tissue. Every receptor here comes from a woman aged 55-75 years with non-small cell lung cancer. CDR3s include the opening cysteine and the closing phenylalanine or tryptophan. A D gene is named only where the DNA matches it firmly. Not every row has a clone size; where given, it reads once, few, many or a size class.

V gene	clone size	J gene	D gene	CDR3 DNA	CDR3 protein
TRBV29-1	NA	TRBJ2-1	NA	TGCAGCGTTGAAGGGCCCAACAGAGTCACCTACAATGAGCAGTTCTTC	CSVEGPNRVTYNEQFF
TRBV10-3	NA	TRBJ1-5	TRBD1	TGTGCCATCAGTGAGTCTAGGGGGCTTCAGCCCCAGCATTTT	CAISESRGLQPQHF
TRBV20-1	NA	TRBJ1-5	NA	TGCAGTGCCCCCCTCCAGGGGAGTAATAGCAATCAGCCCCAGCATTTT	CSAPLQGSNSNQPQHF
TRBV7-9	NA	TRBJ1-1	NA	TGTGCCAGCAGCTCCCCAGGGGACACTGAAGCTTTCTTT	CASSSPGDTEAFF
TRBV11-2	NA	TRBJ2-5	NA	TGTGCCAGCAGCTGGGGCCAGGGGCGGTCAGAGACCCAGTACTTC	CASSWGQGRSETQYF
TRBV5-1	NA	TRBJ2-7	TRBD1	TGCGCCAGCCGCCAACCGACAGGGGGCTACGAGCAGTACTTC	CASRQPTGGYEQYF
TRBV7-3	NA	TRBJ2-1	TRBD2	TGTGCCAGCAGCTTAACTAGCGGGAGCTTATACAATGAGCAGTTCTTC	CASSLTSGSLYNEQFF
TRBV3-1	NA	TRBJ2-7	TRBD2	TGTGCCAGCAGCAAGGGGAGCGGGGAGTGGTACTACGAGCAGTACTTC	CASSKGSGEWYYEQYF
TRBV11-1	NA	TRBJ2-1	NA	TGTGCCAGCAGCCGAGTGTCGGGTTACTACAATGAGCAGTTCTTC	CASSRVSGYYNEQFF
TRBV6-1	NA	TRBJ2-1	TRBD2	TGTGCCAGCACCCAAGGGGGTAGCGGGAGGTCGAATGAGCAGTTCTTC	CASTQGGSGRSNEQFF
TRBV30	few	TRBJ2-7	TRBD1	TGTGCCTGGGGACAGGGTAACAACGAGCAGTACTTC	CAWGQGNNEQYF
TRBV12-3/TRBV12-4	NA	TRBJ2-3	NA	TGTGCCACTTCCGAGGGGGATACGCAGTATTTT	CATSEGDTQYF
TRBV10-3	NA	TRBJ2-1	TRBD2	TGTGCCATCAGTGAGGGACTAGCGGGAGGGCCCTACAATGAGCAGTTCTTC	CAISEGLAGGPYNEQFF
TRBV20-1	NA	TRBJ1-1	NA	TGCAGTGCTAGCTCTCCACGCAGGTTGAACACTGAAGCTTTCTTT	CSASSPRRLNTEAFF
TRBV2	large	TRBJ2-1	NA	TGTGCCAGCAGTGAATGGCAGGGAAAAAATGAGCAGTTCTTC	CASSEWQGKNEQFF
TRBV30	few	TRBJ1-5	NA	TGTGCCTGGAGTAGAGGTTATAGCAATCAGCCCCAGCATTTT	CAWSRGYSNQPQHF
TRBV18	few	TRBJ1-2	TRBD1	TGTGCCAGCTCCCTGGGACAGGCCAATGGCTACACCTTC	CASSLGQANGYTF
TRBV3-1	NA	TRBJ1-6	NA	TGTGCCAGCAGCCAAGAGGACAGAGATTATTCACCCCTCCACTTT	CASSQEDRDYSPLHF
TRBV28	few	TRBJ1-6	TRBD1	TGTGCCAGCAGTTTGACAGGGTACAGAGGGTTTAATTCACCCCTCCACTTT	CASSLTGYRGFNSPLHF
TRBV28	NA	TRBJ2-3	NA	TGTGCCAGCAGTTTATGGGGCGCTTCTGGAGATACGCAGTATTTT	CASSLWGASGDTQYF
TRBV24-1	few	TRBJ2-2	NA	TGTGCCACCAGTGAAGGATGGACAGCGAACACCGGGGAGCTGTTTTTT	CATSEGWTANTGELFF
TRBV5-1	NA	TRBJ1-1	NA	TGCGCCAGCAGCTTGGTAATTAACACTGAAGCTTTCTTT	CASSLVINTEAFF
TRBV27	few	TRBJ2-6	NA	TGTGCCAGCAAACGGGACTCTCTATTCTCTGGGGCCAACGTCCTGACTTTC	CASKRDSLFSGANVLTF
TRBV28	large	TRBJ1-4	TRBD1	TGTGCCAGCAGTCCCCGGACAGGGCTAATTAATGAAAAACTGTTTTTT	CASSPRTGLINEKLFF
TRBV20-1	few	TRBJ1-5	NA	TGCAGTGCTACGAAAGCAGGTGAGGTTCAGCCCCAGCATTTT	CSATKAGEVQPQHF
TRBV7-2	NA	TRBJ2-7	TRBD2	TGTGCCAGCAGCCCCACTAGCGGGGGGACCTACGGGCAGTACTTC	CASSPTSGGTYGQYF
TRBV30	NA	TRBJ1-1	NA	TGTGCCTGGAGTGGCCTGAGGGTGCGAGTCACTGAAGCTTTCTTT	CAWSGLRVRVTEAFF
TRBV12-5	NA	TRBJ1-6	NA	TGTGCTAGTGGTTTGGACCCCTATTTACCCCTCCACTTT	CASGLDPYLPLHF
TRBV7-2	NA	TRBJ1-6	NA	TGTGCCAGCACCCACGGACACAAATATAATTCACCCCTCCACTTT	CASTHGHKYNSPLHF
TRBV27	few	TRBJ1-5	NA	TGTGCCAGCCTGGGGCAGGGGAATAGCAATCAGCCCCAGCATTTT	CASLGQGNSNQPQHF
TRBV6-1	NA	TRBJ2-7	NA	TGTGCCAGCAGTGAAGCGGAGGTAGGCGAGCAGTACTTC	CASSEAEVGEQYF
TRBV28	NA	TRBJ1-1	TRBD1	TGTGCCAGCAGTACCGGGACAGTCATCCGAGCTTTCTTT	CASSTGTVIRAFF
TRBV12-3/TRBV12-4	NA	TRBJ1-5	NA	TGTGCCAGCAGTTCAGATAGCAATCAGCCCCAGCATTTT	CASSSDSNQPQHF
TRBV15	few	TRBJ2-1	NA	TGTGCCACCAGCAGAGATTGGGACGGGAAGGTTGAGCAGTTCTTC	CATSRDWDGKVEQFF
TRBV28	NA	TRBJ2-7	TRBD1	TGTGCCAGCAGTCCAGTCCCGGGACAGGGTAGCGACGAGCAGTACTTC	CASSPVPGQGSDEQYF
TRBV10-1	NA	TRBJ2-4	NA	TGCGCCAGCAGTGAGACTGGGCTAGGGAGCCCCTCCGGCCAGTACTTC	CASSETGLGSPSGQYF
TRBV12-3/TRBV12-4	NA	TRBJ2-7	TRBD2	TGTGCCAGCACGGGGCCAGCGGGGGAGCAGTACTTC	CASTGPAGEQYF
TRBV5-1	few	TRBJ2-3	NA	TGCGCCAGCAGCTTGGCCCAAGGGCTACTCGCTAGCACAGATACGCAGTATTTT	CASSLAQGLLASTDTQYF
TRBV29-1	NA	TRBJ2-3	TRBD2	TGCAGCGTTGATGGGACTAGCGGAGACACAGATACGCAGTATTTT	CSVDGTSGDTDTQYF
TRBV4-1	NA	TRBJ2-6	NA	TGCGCCAGCAGCCAAGTAGGACGCTCTGGGGCCAACGTCCTGACTTTC	CASSQVGRSGANVLTF
TRBV3-2	few	TRBJ2-1	NA	TGTGCCAGCAGTTCCTCCTCCGGGACAATTGGCGGGAACTTGAGCGGGCGGGTTGATGAGCAGTTCTTC	CASSSSSGTIGGNLSGRVDEQFF
TRBV19	NA	TRBJ2-5	TRBD2	TGTGCCAGTAGTTTAGCGGGAGGGTTCCGGGAGACCCAGTACTTC	CASSLAGGFRETQYF
TRBV5-1	NA	TRBJ1-5	TRBD1	TGCGCCAGCAGCTTTGGGACAGGGGGCAACAATCAGCCCCAGCATTTT	CASSFGTGGNNQPQHF
TRBV6-1	few	TRBJ2-7	TRBD2	TGTGCCAGCAGTCTAGCGGGCTCCTACGAGCAGTACTTC	CASSLAGSYEQYF
TRBV29-1	NA	TRBJ2-7	NA	TGCAGCGTTGAAGATGCAGGGAACGAGCAGTACTTC	CSVEDAGNEQYF
TRBV7-6	NA	TRBJ2-1	NA	TGTGCTAGCAGCTTGTTTACGGGGGTTGAGAATGAGCAGTTCTTC	CASSLFTGVENEQFF
TRBV20-1	NA	TRBJ2-7	NA	TGCAGTGTGGGTCTTGGGGGAGAGACCTACGAGCAGTACTTC	CSVGLGGETYEQYF
TRBV11-1	NA	TRBJ2-2	NA	TGTGCCAGCAGCTTAAAGCCCACCGGGGAGCTGTTTTTT	CASSLKPTGELFF